This passage covers 8 T cell receptor beta chains from one sample sequenced in a study of identical twins. TCRdb re-called the 5' RACE reads through MiXCR, storing one row per CDR3 protein. Counted here are around 470,000 distinct CDR3 sequences, approximately 14% occurring once; the ten biggest clones make up more than 0.5%. These data were also reused for a study on yellow fever vaccine responses in identical twins.

The sample consisted of CD4+ T cells sorted from blood. The source of these receptors is a woman in her late teens or twenties in good health.

This chain connects TRBV11-1 to TRBJ2-2, with D possibly being TRBD2 (6 bases). With 4 bases removed from V and 1 base from J, the gap between germline ends came to 22 bases. CDR1 and CDR2 (germline): SGHAT, FQDESV (reference sequence). The CDR3 loop spans 19 amino acids. This CDR3 reads CASSSPPRTQGGNTGELFF. CDR3 DNA: TGTGCCAGCAGCTCACCACCTAGGACGCAGGGAGGGAACACCGGGGAGCTGTTTTTT.

This clonotype was seen only once. The V call is TRBV20-1, the J call TRBJ2-2; D may be TRBD2 (5 bases). CDR1 DFQATT and CDR2 SNEGSKA come from the germline V gene (reference sequence). With 3 bases removed from V and 4 bases from J, the gap between germline ends came to 12 bases. The CDR3 has 14 residues. This CDR3 reads CSAREVSPTGELFF. The DNA for the CDR3 is TGCAGTGCTAGGGAGGTATCACCCACCGGGGAGCTGTTTTTT.

This clonotype was detected only a few times. This sequence joins TRBV15 and TRBJ2-7; TRBD1 matches at 7 bases. The CDR3 consists of 15 residues. CDR1 LNHNV and CDR2 YYDKDF come from the germline V gene (reference sequence). The junction had 12 bases not matched to a gene; V was cut back by 3 bases and J by 7 bases. CDR3: CATSSLRTGHEEQYF. The CDR3 bases are TGTGCCACCAGCAGCCTGAGGACAGGTCACGAAGAGCAGTACTTC.

This clonotype was found a few times. The chain couples TRBV11-2 to TRBJ2-7, with TRBD2 as a possible D gene (5 bases). Looked up from germline, CDR1 is SGHAT and CDR2 is FQNNGV. The germline V and J ends were trimmed by 5 bases and 0 bases, with 8 bases remaining between them. This CDR3 comprises 13 residues. The CDR3 bases are TGTGCCAGCAGCCGGGGATTCTCCTACGAGCAGTACTTC. Protein: CASSRGFSYEQYF. The full variable domain, completed using reference TRBV11-2 and TRBJ2-7, is EAGVAQSPRYKIIEKRQSVAFWCNPISGHATLYWYQQILGQGPKLLIQFQNNGVVDDSQLPKDRFSAERLKGVDSTLKIQPAKLEDSAVYLCASSRGFSYEQYFGPGTRLTVT.

This clonotype has just a few counts. V gene TRBV24-1 combines with J gene TRBJ2-3, with TRBD1 matching over 8 bases. Germline CDR1 is KGHDR and CDR2 is SFDVKD. V shed 1 base, J shed 1 base, and the junction held 3 bases outside the gene matches. This CDR3 region has 16 residues. The DNA of the CDR3 is TGTGCCACCAGTGATTTTCAGGGGGCCGGCACAGATACGCAGTATTTT. Protein: CATSDFQGAGTDTQYF.

The V gene is TRBV6-2 or TRBV6-3, the J gene TRBJ1-5; D ambiguous. Germline V gene sequence: CDR1 MNHEY, CDR2 SVGEGT. There are 12 residues in the CDR3. V was pared by 6 bases and J by 9 bases, with 12 bases between. CDR3 sequence: CASSFSVPPQHF. CDR3 nucleotide sequence: TGTGCCAGCAGCTTCTCTGTGCCGCCCCAGCATTTT.

This chain connects TRBV6-2 or TRBV6-3 to TRBJ2-1; no definite D call. Germline V CDR1 and CDR2: MNHEY, SVGEGT. Trimming cost V 2 bases and J 5 bases, with 7 bases left between them. There are 13 residues in the CDR3. In DNA, the CDR3 is TGTGCCAGCAGTTACGACGGAGACAATGAGCAGTTCTTC. It encodes CASSYDGDNEQFF.

In its sample, this clonotype was seen a few times. V and J are TRBV7-2 and TRBJ2-1; D gene unclear. Germline CDR1 is SGHTA and CDR2 is FQGNSA. V was cut by 2 bases and J by 0 bases, with 11 bases left in between. There are 16 residues in the CDR3. In DNA, the CDR3 is TGTGCCAGCAGCTTATTACCGCCTAGCTCCTACAATGAGCAGTTCTTC. Protein sequence: CASSLLPPSSYNEQFF.